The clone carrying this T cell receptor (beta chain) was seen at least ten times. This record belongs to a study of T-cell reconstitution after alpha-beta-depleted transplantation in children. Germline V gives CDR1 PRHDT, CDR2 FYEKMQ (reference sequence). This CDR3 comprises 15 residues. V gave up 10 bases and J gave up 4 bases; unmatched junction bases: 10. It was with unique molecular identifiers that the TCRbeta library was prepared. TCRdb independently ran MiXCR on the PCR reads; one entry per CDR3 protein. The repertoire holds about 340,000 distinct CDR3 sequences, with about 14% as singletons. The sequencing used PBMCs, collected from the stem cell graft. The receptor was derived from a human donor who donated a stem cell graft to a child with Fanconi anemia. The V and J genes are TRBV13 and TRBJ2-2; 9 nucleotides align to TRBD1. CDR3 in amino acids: CATTYRGLSTGELFF. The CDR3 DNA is TGTGCCACCACCTACAGGGGGCTTAGCACCGGGGAGCTGTTTTTT.